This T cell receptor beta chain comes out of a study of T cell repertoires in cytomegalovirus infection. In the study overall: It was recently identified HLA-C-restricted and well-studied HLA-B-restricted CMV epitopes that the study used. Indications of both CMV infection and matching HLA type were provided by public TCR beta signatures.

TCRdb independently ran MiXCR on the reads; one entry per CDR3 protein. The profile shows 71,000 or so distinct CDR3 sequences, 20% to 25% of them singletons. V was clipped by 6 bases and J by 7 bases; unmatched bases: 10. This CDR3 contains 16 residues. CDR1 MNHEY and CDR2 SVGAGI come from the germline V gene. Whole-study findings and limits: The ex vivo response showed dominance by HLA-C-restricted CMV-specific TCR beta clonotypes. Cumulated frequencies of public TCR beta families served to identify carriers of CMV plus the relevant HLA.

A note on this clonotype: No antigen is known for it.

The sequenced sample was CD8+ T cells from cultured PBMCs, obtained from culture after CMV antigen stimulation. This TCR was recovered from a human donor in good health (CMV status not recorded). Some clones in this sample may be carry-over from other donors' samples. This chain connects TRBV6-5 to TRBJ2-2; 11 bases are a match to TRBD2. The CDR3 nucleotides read TGTGCCAGCAGCGATGTAGCGGGGGGGACGTTCGGGGAGCTGTTTTTT. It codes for CASSDVAGGTFGELFF.